The rows below give T cell receptor beta chains drawn from one sample of a study of blood T cell repertoires in COVID-19. Assay used: immunoSEQ multiplex PCR; TCRdb lists only in-frame clones, some missing. Counted here are over 100,000 clones, around 86% occurring once; the ten biggest clones make up roughly 7.7%. The sample was peripheral blood. These receptors were obtained from a man aged 70-80 years with acute or convalescent COVID-19. Each CDR3 is given with its conserved first and last residue. A D gene is named only where the DNA matches it firmly. Rows give clone size only sometimes, using once, few, many, or a class for an expanded clone.

TRBJ1-1	.	TRBV5-1	.	TGCGCCAGCAGCTTGGTGGGCGGGAGCACTGAAGCTTTCTTT	CASSLVGGSTEAFF
TRBJ2-7	.	TRBV10-3	TRBD1	TGTGCCATCAGTAATTCCGGGACAGGGGGAGTCGAGCAGTACTTC	CAISNSGTGGVEQYF
TRBJ1-5	few	TRBV29-1	TRBD1	TGCAGCGTTGAAGTGGGACAGATCCTGCGGGGCAATCAGCCCCAGCATTTT	CSVEVGQILRGNQPQHF
TRBJ1-5	.	TRBV5-1	.	TGCGCCAGCAGCTTGAAGTGGCCGCACAATCAGCCCCAGCATTTT	CASSLKWPHNQPQHF
TRBJ1-6	.	TRBV30	.	TGTGCCTGGAGTGTAAGGGCCAGCCAGGGATCCTATAATTCACCCCTCCACTTT	CAWSVRASQGSYNSPLHF
TRBJ2-1	few	TRBV29-1	TRBD2	TGCAGCGTAGCCCGTAGCGGGAGCTCCTACAATGAGCAGTTCTTC	CSVARSGSSYNEQFF
TRBJ1-2	.	TRBV6-5	TRBD1	TGTGCCAGCAGGGGACAGGGCGAAGGTGGCTACACCTTC	CASRGQGEGGYTF
TRBJ2-7	once	TRBV30	TRBD1	TGTGCCTGGAGAACAGGGGGGTACGAGCAGTACTTC	CAWRTGGYEQYF
TRBJ2-2	.	TRBV5-4	.	TGTGCCAGCATAGGGGGGGGCGGAGGCACCGGGGAGCTGTTTTTT	CASIGGGGGTGELFF
TRBJ1-2	.	TRBV28	TRBD1	TGTGCCAGCAGACCACGTGACAGGGCCTATGGCTACACCTTC	CASRPRDRAYGYTF
TRBJ2-1	.	TRBV4-2	.	TGTGCCAGCAGCCAAGGGGGTGAAAGGGGTGGCGCCTACAATGAGCAGTTCTTC	CASSQGGERGGAYNEQFF
TRBJ2-7	.	TRBV2	TRBD1	TGTGCCAGCAAGGGGACAGGGTCCTACGAGCAGTACTTC	CASKGTGSYEQYF
TRBJ1-2	once	TRBV28	TRBD1	TGTGCCAGCAGTTTAAGGGACAGAAATGGCTACACCTTC	CASSLRDRNGYTF
TRBJ2-3	.	TRBV5-1	.	TGCGCCAGCAGCTTGCAACTAGCAACAGATACGCAGTATTTT	CASSLQLATDTQYF
TRBJ1-2	.	TRBV28	.	TGTGCCAGCATCCCGGGGGGAAACTATGGCTACACCTTC	CASIPGGNYGYTF
TRBJ1-2	.	TRBV2	.	TGTGCCAGCATGAAGGACAGCGGCTACACCTTC	CASMKDSGYTF
TRBJ2-3	.	TRBV12-3/TRBV12-4	.	TGTGCCAGCAGACCAAACAAGGGGACGCAGTATTTT	CASRPNKGTQYF
TRBJ2-7	.	TRBV27	TRBD1	TGTGCCAGCAGTCCTCTGACAGGGGGCTACGAGCAGTACTTC	CASSPLTGGYEQYF
TRBJ2-1	.	TRBV5-1	TRBD2	TGCGCCAGCAGCTGGGGGACTAGTGACTATGAGCAGTTCTTC	CASSWGTSDYEQFF
TRBJ2-1	.	TRBV5-1	TRBD1	TGCGCCAGCAACTCCGGGACAGGGGCTTGGGGTGAGCAGTTCTTC	CASNSGTGAWGEQFF
TRBJ1-5	.	TRBV19	.	TGTGCCAGTAGTATCCCACCCCACTCCAGGGAGGGTCAGCCCCAGCATTTT	CASSIPPHSREGQPQHF
TRBJ2-3	once	TRBV18	.	TGTGCCAGCTCCCAACAGGGTGGGGGCACAGATACGCAGTATTTT	CASSQQGGGTDTQYF
TRBJ2-2	.	TRBV13	TRBD1	TGTGCCAGCAGCTTTTGGACAGGGGGCTCCGGGGAGCTGTTTTTT	CASSFWTGGSGELFF
TRBJ1-1	.	TRBV6-2/TRBV6-3	.	TGTGCCAGCAGTTACTCGACACAACCCGTAGCTTTCTTT	CASSYSTQPVAFF
TRBJ1-1	.	TRBV18	TRBD1	TGTGCCAGCTCTCCGGACAGGGTTAGTGAAGCTTTCTTT	CASSPDRVSEAFF
TRBJ2-1	.	TRBV9	TRBD1	TGTGCCAGCAGCGTTCCCGGGACAGGGGATGAGCAGTTCTTC	CASSVPGTGDEQFF
TRBJ1-5	.	TRBV7-9	.	TGTGCCAGCAGCCGGTCGGGCAGGGGAGTCAATCAGCCCCAGCATTTT	CASSRSGRGVNQPQHF
TRBJ1-5	.	TRBV28	.	TGTGCCAGCAGTCACCGCGGGGCGGGGGGCAATCAGCCCCAGCATTTT	CASSHRGAGGNQPQHF
TRBJ1-4	.	TRBV29-1	.	TGCAGCGTTGCGGGATCGGGTAATGAAAAACTGTTTTTT	CSVAGSGNEKLFF
TRBJ2-7	once	TRBV9	TRBD2	TGTGCCAGCAGCGTAGCCCTGGTAGCGGGCACTTACGAGCAGTACTTC	CASSVALVAGTYEQYF
TRBJ2-5	.	TRBV27	TRBD1	TGTGCCAGCAGTGGGCCCGGGACAGGGCGTTTGGAGACCCAGTACTTC	CASSGPGTGRLETQYF
TRBJ1-3	.	TRBV6-6	.	TGTGCCAGCAGAAATACAGACGCCGGAAACACCATATATTTT	CASRNTDAGNTIYF